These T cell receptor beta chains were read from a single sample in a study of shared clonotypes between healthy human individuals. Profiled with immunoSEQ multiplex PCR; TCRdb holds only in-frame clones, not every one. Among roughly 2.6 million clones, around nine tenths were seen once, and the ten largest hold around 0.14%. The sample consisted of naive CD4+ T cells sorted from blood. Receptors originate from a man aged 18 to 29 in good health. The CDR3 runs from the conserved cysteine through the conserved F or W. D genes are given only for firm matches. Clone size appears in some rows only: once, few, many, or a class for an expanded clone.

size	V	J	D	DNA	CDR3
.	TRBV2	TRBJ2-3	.	TGTGCCAGCACCATCGAGGGAAACACAGATACGCAGTATTTT	CASTIEGNTDTQYF
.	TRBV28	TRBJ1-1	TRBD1	TGTGCCAGCAGTTCACAAGCGGCAGGGGGCTTTGTAGCTTTCTTT	CASSSQAAGGFVAFF
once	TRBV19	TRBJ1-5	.	TGTGCCAGTAGCCTTCACCTGAATCAGCCCCAGCATTTT	CASSLHLNQPQHF
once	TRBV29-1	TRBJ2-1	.	TGCAGCGTTAACGGGCGGCTAGCAGACAATGAGCAGTTCTTC	CSVNGRLADNEQFF
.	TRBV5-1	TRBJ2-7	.	TGCGCCAGCAGCTTGGTTCAGAGCCACGAGCAGTACTTC	CASSLVQSHEQYF
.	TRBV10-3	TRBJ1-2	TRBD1	TGTGCCATCAGCCGGGATTGGACAGGCGGTGGCTATGGCTACACCTTC	CAISRDWTGGGYGYTF
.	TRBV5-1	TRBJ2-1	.	TGCGCCAGCAGCTTGCCAGAAAGTAGCAATGAGCAGTTCTTC	CASSLPESSNEQFF
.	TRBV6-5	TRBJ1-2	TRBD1	TGTGCCAGCAGTAAGGACAGGGGCCCCTATGGCTACACCTTC	CASSKDRGPYGYTF
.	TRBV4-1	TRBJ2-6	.	TGCGCCAGCAGCCAAGAAGGACAGTCAGCCTCTGGGGCCAACGTCCTGACTTTC	CASSQEGQSASGANVLTF
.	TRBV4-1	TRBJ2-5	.	TGCGCCAGCAGCCTAACTAGCCGGTTGGAGACCCAGTACTTC	CASSLTSRLETQYF
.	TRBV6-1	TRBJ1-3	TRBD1	TGTGCCAGCAGCATGACAGGGTACGGAAACACCATATATTTT	CASSMTGYGNTIYF
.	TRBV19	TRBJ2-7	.	TGTGCCAGTAGTATCGTATGGGCAGGGCTTTCCCACGAGCAGTACTTC	CASSIVWAGLSHEQYF
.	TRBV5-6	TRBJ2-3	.	TGTGCCAGCAGCCGCGGGCCCCGGATGGAGGATACGCAGTATTTT	CASSRGPRMEDTQYF
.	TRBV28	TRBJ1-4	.	TGTGCCAGCAGTTCAACCCCCAAGGAAAAACTGTTTTTT	CASSSTPKEKLFF
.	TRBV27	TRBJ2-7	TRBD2	TGTGCCAGCAGTTCGCCTAGCGGGGGCATCCACGAGCAGTACTTC	CASSSPSGGIHEQYF
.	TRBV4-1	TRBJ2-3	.	TGCGCCAGCAGCCAAGGGTCCGGACTAACCACAGATACGCAGTATTTT	CASSQGSGLTTDTQYF
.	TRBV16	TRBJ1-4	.	TGTGCCAGCAGGACGACGGGAGGTGCAACTAATGAAAAACTGTTTTTT	CASRTTGGATNEKLFF
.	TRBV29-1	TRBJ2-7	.	TGCAGCGTTGTCCCGGGGGTACACTCCTACGAGCAGTACTTC	CSVVPGVHSYEQYF
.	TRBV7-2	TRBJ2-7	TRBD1	TGTGCCAGCAGCCAGGGACAGGGTGTTGCCTACGAGCAGTACTTC	CASSQGQGVAYEQYF
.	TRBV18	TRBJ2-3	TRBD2	TGTGCCAGCTCACCGCTAGCGGGAGCAGATACGCAGTATTTT	CASSPLAGADTQYF
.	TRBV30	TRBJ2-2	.	TGTGCCTGGAAGTCCGGGTACCTTGCCAACACCGGGGAGCTGTTTTTT	CAWKSGYLANTGELFF
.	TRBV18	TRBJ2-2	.	TGTGCCAGCTCACCACCAGGGGGTCGGAACACCGGGGAGCTGTTTTTT	CASSPPGGRNTGELFF
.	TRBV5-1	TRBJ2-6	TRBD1	TGCGCCAGCAGCTTCGGGACAGGGGGCGCCCCTGGGGCCAACGTCCTGACTTTC	CASSFGTGGAPGANVLTF
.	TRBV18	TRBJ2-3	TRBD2	TGTGCCAGCTCACCGCCCTCTAGCGGGGGGGCAACGCAGTATTTT	CASSPPSSGGATQYF
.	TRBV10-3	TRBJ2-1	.	TGTGCCATCAGGAGGGCGAATGAGCAGTTCTTC	CAIRRANEQFF
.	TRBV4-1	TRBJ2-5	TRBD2	TGCGCCAGCAGCCAAGGAGCGGGGGGGCTGGAGACCCAGTACTTC	CASSQGAGGLETQYF
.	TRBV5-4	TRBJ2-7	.	TGTGCCAGCAGAATTGGGGGGCCGACAGGAGGATACGAGCAGTACTTC	CASRIGGPTGGYEQYF
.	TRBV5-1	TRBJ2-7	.	TGCGCCAGCAGCCGCGCCAGCCAAAGGGGCTACGAGCAGTACTTC	CASSRASQRGYEQYF
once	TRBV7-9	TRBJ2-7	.	TGTGCCAGCAGCTTAATAGGGAGAGAATACGAGCAGTACTTC	CASSLIGREYEQYF
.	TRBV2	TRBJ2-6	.	TGTGCCGCAAGGGCAGGCTCTGGGGCCAACGTCCTGACTTTC	CAARAGSGANVLTF
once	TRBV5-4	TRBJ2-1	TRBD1	TGTGCCAGCAGCTCCTACTCTAGATGGACAGGGGGCCCTGATGAGCAGTTCTTC	CASSSYSRWTGGPDEQFF
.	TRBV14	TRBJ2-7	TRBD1	TGTGCCAGCAGCCAAGAAGGGACAGAGACCTACGAGCAGTACTTC	CASSQEGTETYEQYF
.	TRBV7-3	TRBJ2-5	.	TGTGCCAGCAGCTTAACGCCGGGGGGCCAGGAGACCCAGTACTTC	CASSLTPGGQETQYF
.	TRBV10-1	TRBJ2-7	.	TGCGCCAGCAGTCGACTCCCCGGAGGGGTCGAGCAGTACTTC	CASSRLPGGVEQYF
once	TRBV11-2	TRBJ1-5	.	TGTGCCGTAGGTACGTCGTGGCCCCAGCATTTT	CAVGTSWPQHF
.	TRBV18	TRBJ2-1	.	TGTGCCAGCTTACAAGGCCTCTACAATGAGCAGTTCTTC	CASLQGLYNEQFF
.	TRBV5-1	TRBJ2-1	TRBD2	TGCGCCAGCAGCTTGGGGGACTCCAGCGGGGGTAATGAGCAGTTCTTC	CASSLGDSSGGNEQFF
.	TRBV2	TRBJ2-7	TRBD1	TGTGCCAGCACCCAAAGGGGACAGGGTCCCCTTGAGCAGTACTTC	CASTQRGQGPLEQYF
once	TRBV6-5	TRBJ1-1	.	TGTGCCAGCAGTTACGACTCTTACATGAACACTGAAGCTTTCTTT	CASSYDSYMNTEAFF
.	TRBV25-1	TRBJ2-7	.	TGTGCCAGCAGTGCGGGCAGCATTTACGAGCAGTACTTC	CASSAGSIYEQYF
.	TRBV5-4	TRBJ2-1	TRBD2	TGTGCCAGCAGCTTGGCCGGCGCTAGCGGGAGAGAAGAGCAGTTCTTC	CASSLAGASGREEQFF
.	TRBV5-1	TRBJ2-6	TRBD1	TGCGCCAGCAGCACGGGACAGGGGAAGGCTGGGGCCAACGTCCTGACTTTC	CASSTGQGKAGANVLTF
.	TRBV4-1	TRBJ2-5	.	TGCGCCAGCAGCCACCAAGACCTGGGAGAGACCCAGTACTTC	CASSHQDLGETQYF
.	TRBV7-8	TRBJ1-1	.	TGTGCCAGCAGCTTAGCGAGGGTGGGCATTTCTGAAGCTTTCTTT	CASSLARVGISEAFF
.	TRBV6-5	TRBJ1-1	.	TGTGCCAGCAGAACAGTGAACACTGAAGCTTTCTTT	CASRTVNTEAFF
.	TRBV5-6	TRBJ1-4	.	TGTGCCAGCAGCTTGGTAGGGGAGGGGGAAAAACTGTTTTTT	CASSLVGEGEKLFF
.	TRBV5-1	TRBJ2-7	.	TGCGCCAGCAGAGATGCCGGGACAGGCCTTTCTAGCGGGATCTCCTACGAGCAGTACTTC	CASRDAGTGLSSGISYEQYF
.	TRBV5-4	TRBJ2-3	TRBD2	TGTGCCAGCAGCCATGTAGGGAGGGTGGTTTCAGATACGCAGTATTTT	CASSHVGRVVSDTQYF
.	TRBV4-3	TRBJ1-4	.	TGCGCCAGCAGCCAAGTCTACAGATTTCCGACTAATGAAAAACTGTTTTTT	CASSQVYRFPTNEKLFF
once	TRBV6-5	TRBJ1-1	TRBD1	TGTGCCAGCAGTGGGACAGGGAGGGCTGAAGCTTTCTTT	CASSGTGRAEAFF
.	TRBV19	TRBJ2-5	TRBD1	TGTGCCAGTAGACCCCAGGGGGCTGAGACCCAGTACTTC	CASRPQGAETQYF